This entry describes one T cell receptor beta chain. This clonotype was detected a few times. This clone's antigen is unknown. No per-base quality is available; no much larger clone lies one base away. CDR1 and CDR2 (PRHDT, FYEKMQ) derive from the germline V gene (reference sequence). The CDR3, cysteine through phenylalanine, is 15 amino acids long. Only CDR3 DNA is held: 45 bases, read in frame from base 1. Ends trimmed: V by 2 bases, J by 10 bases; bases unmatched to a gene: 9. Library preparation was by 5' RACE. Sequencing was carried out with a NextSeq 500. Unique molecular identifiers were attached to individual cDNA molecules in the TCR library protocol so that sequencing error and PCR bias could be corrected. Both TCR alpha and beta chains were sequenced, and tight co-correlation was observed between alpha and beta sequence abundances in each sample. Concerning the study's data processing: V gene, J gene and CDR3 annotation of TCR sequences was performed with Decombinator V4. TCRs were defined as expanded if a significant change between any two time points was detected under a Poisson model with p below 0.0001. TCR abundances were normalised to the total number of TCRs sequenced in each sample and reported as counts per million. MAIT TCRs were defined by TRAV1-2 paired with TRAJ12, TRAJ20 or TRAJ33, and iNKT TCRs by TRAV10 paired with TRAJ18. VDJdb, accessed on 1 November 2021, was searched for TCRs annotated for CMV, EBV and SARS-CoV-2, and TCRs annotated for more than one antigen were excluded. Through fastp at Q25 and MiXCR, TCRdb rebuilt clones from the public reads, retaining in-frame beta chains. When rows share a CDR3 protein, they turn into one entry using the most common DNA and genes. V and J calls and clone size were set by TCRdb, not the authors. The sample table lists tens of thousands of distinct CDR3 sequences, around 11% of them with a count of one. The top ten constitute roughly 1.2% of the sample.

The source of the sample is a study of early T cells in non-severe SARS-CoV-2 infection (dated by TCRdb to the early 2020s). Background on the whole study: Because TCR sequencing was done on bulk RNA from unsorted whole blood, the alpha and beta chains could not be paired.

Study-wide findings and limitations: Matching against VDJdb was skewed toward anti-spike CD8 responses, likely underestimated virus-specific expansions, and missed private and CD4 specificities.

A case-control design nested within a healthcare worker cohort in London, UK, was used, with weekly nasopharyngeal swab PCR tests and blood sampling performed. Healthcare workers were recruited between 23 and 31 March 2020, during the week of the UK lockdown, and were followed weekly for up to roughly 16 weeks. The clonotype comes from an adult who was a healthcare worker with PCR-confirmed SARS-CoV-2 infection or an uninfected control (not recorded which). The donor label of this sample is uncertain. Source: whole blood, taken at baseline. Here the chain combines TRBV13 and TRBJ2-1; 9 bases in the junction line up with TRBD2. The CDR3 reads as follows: CASSLQRGATYEQFF. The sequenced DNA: TGTGCCAGCAGCTTACAGCGGGGGGCAACGTACGAGCAGTTCTTC. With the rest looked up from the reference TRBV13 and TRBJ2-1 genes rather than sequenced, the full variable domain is AAGVIQSPRHLIKEKRETATLKCYPIPRHDTVYWYQQGPGQDPQFLISFYEKMQSDKGSIPDRFSAQQFSDYHSELNMSSLELGDSALYFCASSLQRGATYEQFFGPGTRLTVL.